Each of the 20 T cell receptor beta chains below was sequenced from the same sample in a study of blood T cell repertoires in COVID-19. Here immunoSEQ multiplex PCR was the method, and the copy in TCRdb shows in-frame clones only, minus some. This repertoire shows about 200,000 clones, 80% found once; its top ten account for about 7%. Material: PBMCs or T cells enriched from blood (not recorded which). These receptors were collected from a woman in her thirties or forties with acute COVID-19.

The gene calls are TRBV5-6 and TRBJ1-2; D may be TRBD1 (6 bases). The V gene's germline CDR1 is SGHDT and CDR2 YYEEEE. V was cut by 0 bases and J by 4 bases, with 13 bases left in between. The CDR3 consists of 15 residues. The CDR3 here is CASSLAGAMGYGYTF. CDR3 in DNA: TGTGCCAGCAGCTTGGCAGGGGCTATGGGCTATGGCTACACCTTC.

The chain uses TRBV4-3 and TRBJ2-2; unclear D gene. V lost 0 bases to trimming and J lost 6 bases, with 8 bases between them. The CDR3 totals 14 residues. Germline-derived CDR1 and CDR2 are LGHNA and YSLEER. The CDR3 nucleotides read TGCGCCAGCAGCCAAGATAGAGTTCCCGGGGAGCTGTTTTTT. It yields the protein CASSQDRVPGELFF.

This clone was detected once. The CDR3 region has the DNA TGCAGCGCCGACGGCGTGGCGGGTTCCCTGATGAACACTGAAGCTTTCTTT. It encodes CSADGVAGSLMNTEAFF. The chain joins TRBV29-1 to TRBJ1-1; D gene uncertain. Trimming left V 7 bases short and J 0 bases short, with 24 bases between. The germline CDR1 and CDR2 sequences are SQVTM and ANQGSEA. CDR3 length: 17 amino acids.

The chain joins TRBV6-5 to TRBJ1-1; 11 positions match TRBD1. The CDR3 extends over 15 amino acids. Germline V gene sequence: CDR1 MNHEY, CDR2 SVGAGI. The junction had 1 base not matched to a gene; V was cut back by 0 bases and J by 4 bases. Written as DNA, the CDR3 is TGTGCCAGCAGTTACTCCGGGACAGGGGGCACTGAAGCTTTCTTT. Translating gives CASSYSGTGGTEAFF.

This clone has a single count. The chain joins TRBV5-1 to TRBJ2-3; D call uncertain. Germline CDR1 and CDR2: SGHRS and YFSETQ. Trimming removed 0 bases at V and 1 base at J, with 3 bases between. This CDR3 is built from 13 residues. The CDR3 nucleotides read TGCGCCAGCAGCTTGGGAGGCACAGATACGCAGTATTTT. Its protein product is CASSLGGTDTQYF.

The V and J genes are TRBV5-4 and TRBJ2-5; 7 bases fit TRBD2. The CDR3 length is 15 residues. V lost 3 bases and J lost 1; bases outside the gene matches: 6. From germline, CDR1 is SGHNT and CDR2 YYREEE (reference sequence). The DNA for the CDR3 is TGTGCCAGCAGCTACGGGACTACCTTCCAAGAGACCCAGTACTTC. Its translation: CASSYGTTFQETQYF.

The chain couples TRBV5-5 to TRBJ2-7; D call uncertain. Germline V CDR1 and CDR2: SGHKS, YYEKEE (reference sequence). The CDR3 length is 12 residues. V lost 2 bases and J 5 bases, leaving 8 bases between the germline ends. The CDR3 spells CASSFSIHEQYF. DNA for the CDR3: TGTGCCAGCAGCTTTTCTATCCACGAGCAGTACTTC.

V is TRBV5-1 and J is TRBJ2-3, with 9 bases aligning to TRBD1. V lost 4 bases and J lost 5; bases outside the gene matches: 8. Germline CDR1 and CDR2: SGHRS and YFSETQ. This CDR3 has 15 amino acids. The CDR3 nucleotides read TGCGCCAGCAGCGCCGGACAGGGGAAGGGAGATACGCAGTATTTT. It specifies CASSAGQGKGDTQYF.

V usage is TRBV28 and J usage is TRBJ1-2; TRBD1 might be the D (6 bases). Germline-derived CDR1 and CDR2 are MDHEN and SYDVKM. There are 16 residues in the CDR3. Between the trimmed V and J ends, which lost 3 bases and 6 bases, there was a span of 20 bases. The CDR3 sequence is CASSFPGRDMNNGYTF. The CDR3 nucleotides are TGTGCCAGCAGTTTCCCCGGACGGGACATGAACAATGGCTACACCTTC.

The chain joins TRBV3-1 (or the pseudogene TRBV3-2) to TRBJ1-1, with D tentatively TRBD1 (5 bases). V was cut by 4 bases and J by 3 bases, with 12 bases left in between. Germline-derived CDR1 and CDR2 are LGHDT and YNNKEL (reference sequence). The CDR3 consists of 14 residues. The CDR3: CASSLQGLYTEAFF. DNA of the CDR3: TGTGCCAGCAGCCTCCAGGGTTTGTACACTGAAGCTTTCTTT.

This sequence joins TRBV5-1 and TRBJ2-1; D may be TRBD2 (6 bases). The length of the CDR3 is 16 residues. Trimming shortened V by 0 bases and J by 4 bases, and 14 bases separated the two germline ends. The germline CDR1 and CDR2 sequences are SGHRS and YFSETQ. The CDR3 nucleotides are TGCGCCAGCAGCTTGGTAAGCCGGAGGGCTTACAATGAGCAGTTCTTC. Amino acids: CASSLVSRRAYNEQFF.

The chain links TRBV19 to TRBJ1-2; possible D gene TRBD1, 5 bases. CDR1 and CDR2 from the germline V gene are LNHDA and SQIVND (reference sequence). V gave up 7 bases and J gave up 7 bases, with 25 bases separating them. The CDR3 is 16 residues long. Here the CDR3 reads CASTDDPGLQNLGYTF. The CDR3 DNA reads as TGTGCCAGTACCGACGACCCGGGACTCCAGAACCTTGGCTACACCTTC.

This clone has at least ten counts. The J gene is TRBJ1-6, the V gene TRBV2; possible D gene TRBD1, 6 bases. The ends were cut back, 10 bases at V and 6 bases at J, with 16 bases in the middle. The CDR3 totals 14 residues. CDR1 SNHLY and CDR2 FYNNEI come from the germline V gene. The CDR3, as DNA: TGTGCCAATTCACAGGGCCTCCTTAATTCACCCCTCCACTTT. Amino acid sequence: CANSQGLLNSPLHF.

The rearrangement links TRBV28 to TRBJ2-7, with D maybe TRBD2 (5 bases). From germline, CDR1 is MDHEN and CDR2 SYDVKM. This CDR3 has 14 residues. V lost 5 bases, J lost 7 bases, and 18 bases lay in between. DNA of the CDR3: TGTGCCAGCAGTCCCGGAGGACCACAAGGGGAGCAGTACTTC. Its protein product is CASSPGGPQGEQYF. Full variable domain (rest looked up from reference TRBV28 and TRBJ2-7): DVKVTQSSRYLVKRTGEKVFLECVQDMDHENMFWYRQDPGLGLRLIYFSYDVKMKEKGDIPEGYSVSREKKERFSLILESASTNQTSMYLCASSPGGPQGEQYFGPGTRLTVT.

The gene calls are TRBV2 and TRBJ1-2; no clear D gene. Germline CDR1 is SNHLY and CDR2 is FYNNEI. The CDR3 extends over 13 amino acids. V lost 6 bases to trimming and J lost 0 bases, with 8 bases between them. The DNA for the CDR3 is TGTGCCAGCAGGCAGGCAGCTAACTATGGCTACACCTTC. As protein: CASRQAANYGYTF.

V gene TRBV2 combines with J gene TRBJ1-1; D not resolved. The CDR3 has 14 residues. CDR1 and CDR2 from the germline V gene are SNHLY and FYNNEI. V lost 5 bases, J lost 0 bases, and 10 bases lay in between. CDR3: CASSQGPMNTEAFF. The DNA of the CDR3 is TGTGCCAGCAGTCAAGGGCCGATGAACACTGAAGCTTTCTTT.

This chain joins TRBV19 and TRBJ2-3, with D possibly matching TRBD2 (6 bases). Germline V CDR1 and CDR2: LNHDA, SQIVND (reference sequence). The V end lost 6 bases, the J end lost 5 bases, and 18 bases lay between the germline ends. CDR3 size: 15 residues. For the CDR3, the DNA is TGTGCCAGTAGCTTCCAATCGGGGGTAAGAGATACGCAGTATTTT. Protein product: CASSFQSGVRDTQYF.

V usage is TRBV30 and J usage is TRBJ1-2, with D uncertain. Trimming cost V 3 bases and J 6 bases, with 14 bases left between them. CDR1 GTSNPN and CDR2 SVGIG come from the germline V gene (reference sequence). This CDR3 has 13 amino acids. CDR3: CAWSDGGADGYTF. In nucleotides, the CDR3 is TGTGCCTGGAGCGATGGAGGAGCGGATGGCTACACCTTC.

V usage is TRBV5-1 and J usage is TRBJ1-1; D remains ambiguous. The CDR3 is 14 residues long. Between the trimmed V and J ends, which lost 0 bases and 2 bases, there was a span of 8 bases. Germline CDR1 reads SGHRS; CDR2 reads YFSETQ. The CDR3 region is CASSLDGFNTEAFF. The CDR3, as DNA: TGCGCCAGCAGCTTGGACGGGTTTAACACTGAAGCTTTCTTT.

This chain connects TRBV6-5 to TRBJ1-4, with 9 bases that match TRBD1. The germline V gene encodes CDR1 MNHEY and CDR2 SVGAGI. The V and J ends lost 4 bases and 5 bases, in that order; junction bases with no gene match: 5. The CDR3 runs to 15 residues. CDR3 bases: TGTGCCAGCAGTTTGGACAGGGGAAGAAATGAAAAACTGTTTTTT. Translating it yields CASSLDRGRNEKLFF.